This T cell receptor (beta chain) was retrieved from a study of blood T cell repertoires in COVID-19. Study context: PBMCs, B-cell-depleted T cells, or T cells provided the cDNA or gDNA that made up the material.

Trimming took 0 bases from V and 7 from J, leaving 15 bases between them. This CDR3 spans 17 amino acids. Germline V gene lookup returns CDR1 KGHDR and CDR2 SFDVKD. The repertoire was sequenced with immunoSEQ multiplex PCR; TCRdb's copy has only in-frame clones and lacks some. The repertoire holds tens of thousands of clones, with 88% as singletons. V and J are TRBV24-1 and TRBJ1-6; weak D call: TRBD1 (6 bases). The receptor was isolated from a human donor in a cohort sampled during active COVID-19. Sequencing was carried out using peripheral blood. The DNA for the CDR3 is TGTGCCACCAGTGATTTGCCTGGGCGGGGGACAAATTCACCCCTCCACTTT. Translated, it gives CATSDLPGRGTNSPLHF.